The T cell receptor beta chain described here comes from a study of CD8+ T cells in alopecia areata (dated by TCRdb to between 2017 and 2018). Describing the broader study: The treated patients, all with moderate-to-severe alopecia areata, were enrolled in an open-label pilot trial of oral tofacitinib given at 5 to 10 mg twice daily. To study T cell clonal expansion in alopecia areata, the researchers applied high-throughput TCRbeta sequencing to both the C3H/HeJ mouse model and human patients. Scalp clonality was compared across normal scalp (n=4), patchy alopecia areata scalp (n=8), and alopecia totalis/universalis scalp (n=8). Tofacitinib-treated patients had biopsies at baseline and at 4 and 24 weeks of treatment, with a later scalp biopsy in several patients. Human TCRbeta sequencing covered scalp tissue and sorted CD4+ and CD8+ peripheral blood T cells from patchy and totalis/universalis alopecia areata patients and healthy controls. The SALT score, which quantifies the percentage of affected scalp surface area, was used to measure disease severity in treated patients. Patients stayed on tofacitinib for 6 to 18 months and then had 6 months of follow-up off drug so that delayed response and recurrence could be assessed. TCRbeta CDR3 regions were amplified by immunoSEQ multiplex PCR using 35 Vbeta forward and 13 Jbeta reverse primers. RNA was extracted with the PAXgene miRNA kit for fixed scalp, the miRNeasy kit for PBMCs, and the RNeasy kit for mouse skin.

Reading the label with the study, this specimen's treatment or condition is: oral pan-JAK inhibitor, 5-10 mg twice daily. Lesional scalp punch biopsies and peripheral blood were obtained from alopecia areata patients. PBMCs were separated by density centrifugation and stained for CD3, CD4 and CD8, after which CD4+ and CD8+ T cells were sorted on a FACSAria. To prepare the library, the immunoSEQ multiplex PCR assay was applied. To provide template for TCR sequencing, every sample had RNA extracted and reverse transcribed into cDNA. First-strand cDNA was synthesized using SuperScript III with a 2:1 mix of oligo-dT and random hexamers. A synthetic immune receptor repertoire was used to assess amplification bias, and residual bias was removed computationally. Per the authors' processing: After raw reads were preprocessed to remove errors, the CDR3 was defined following IMGT conventions as running from the conserved cysteine to phenylalanine. Clonality was computed as 1 minus the Shannon entropy, with the entropy normalized by log2 of the number of productive unique TCRs. Whether scalp clones were CD4 or CD8 was inferred by matching scalp TCRbeta sequences against CD4 and CD8 repertoires sorted from blood. TCRdb holds this immuneACCESS table with in-frame rearrangements only. Some clones are missing; in checked studies, unresolved V genes explain under half, and the rest has no known cause. For V, J and clone size, that table is used; D and trimming come from the DNA. This sample lists roughly 190,000 clones; roughly 60% were detected once. Of the sample, 1.3% falls within the top ten clones.

This clone appeared a few times. No cognate antigen has been identified for it. No base qualities exist here, and no much larger clone lies one base off it. Study-level results and caveats: Tofacitinib significantly decreased scalp clonality and the number of expanded CD8+ clones among the top 100 scalp clones. Compared with normal scalp, lesional scalp had higher clonality and more expanded CD8+ clones, particularly in alopecia totalis/universalis, a pattern that suggests antigenic drive. Because the treated cohort was small and included a single nonresponder, larger studies are needed to assess links between baseline CD8+ expansion and response. Scalp TCR repertoire analysis is complicated because resident alphabeta T cells in normal human skin are also sequenced, whereas mouse skin is dominated by gammadelta T cells. Shared TCR sequences between patients were less evident than in mice, which may be partly attributable to HLA diversity in the patient population. During tofacitinib treatment, many expanded lesional clones stuck around in both scalp and blood, and this persistence may partly explain why relapse happens after treatment is stopped.

CDR1 is given as SGHTA and CDR2 as FQGTGA, both from the germline V gene. Including cysteine and phenylalanine, the CDR3 has 15 amino acids. Only the CDR3 DNA stays, 45 bases, in frame from base 1. V lost 5 bases and J lost 2 bases; the stretch between them is 12 bases long. The material was CD4+ T cells sorted from blood, obtained between weeks 47 and 50, from a patient treated with tofacitinib. The rearrangement joined TRBV7-3 to TRBJ2-2; the D gene is unclear. This receptor was taken from a human donor with alopecia areata. The DNA reads as follows: TGTGCCAGCAGCCGTACAGTGGGAAACACCGGGGAGCTGTTTTTT. Translated, it gives CASSRTVGNTGELFF.